This is a list of T cell receptor beta chains from one sample in a study of T cells in Graves' hyperthyroidism and ophthalmopathy. MiXCR, applied by TCRdb to the multiplex PCR reads, yields one record per CDR3 protein. The data hold 500,000 to 600,000 distinct CDR3 sequences, with 40% to 50% observed a single time. The sequencing input was peripheral blood or thyroid tissue (not recorded which). The receptors here all came from an adult woman with Graves' disease, either hyperthyroidism or ophthalmopathy (not recorded which). Each CDR3 is given with its conserved first and last residue. The D gene is left open where the match is weak. Clone size is not always given. Where it is, it says once, few, many or a class for expanded clones.

D gene,V gene,clone size,J gene,CDR3 length,CDR3 DNA,CDR3 protein
NA,TRBV7-6,NA,TRBJ2-5,14,TGTGCCAGCAGCCCAGACAGCGGGCTTGAGACCCAGTACTTC,CASSPDSGLETQYF
NA,TRBV5-1,many,TRBJ1-5,18,TGCGCCAGCAGCTTGGGGCCGCAGGGGCAAATTGGCAATCAGCCCCAGCATTTT,CASSLGPQGQIGNQPQHF
TRBD2,TRBV12-3/TRBV12-4,many,TRBJ2-2,15,TGTGCCAGCAGTTTAGTAGCGGGGAGTAGCGGGGAGCTGTTTTTT,CASSLVAGSSGELFF
TRBD1,TRBV7-2,once,TRBJ1-2,18,TGTGCCAGCAGTTCCCTAACATGGGGGACAGTTAACCTTTATGGCTACACCTTC,CASSSLTWGTVNLYGYTF
NA,TRBV29-1,NA,TRBJ1-1,13,TGCAGCGTTACCCCAACTATGAACACTGAAGCTTTCTTT,CSVTPTMNTEAFF
NA,TRBV29-1,NA,TRBJ2-5,16,TGCAGCGTCGAATGGACCGGGGGCACCTACCAAGAGACCCAGTACTTC,CSVEWTGGTYQETQYF
TRBD1,TRBV7-2,few,TRBJ2-5,14,TGTGCCAGCAGCCCCTGGACAGGGGCAGAGGCCCAGTACTTC,CASSPWTGAEAQYF
NA,TRBV10-2,many,TRBJ1-2,14,TGCGCCAGCAGCTCCGGGAGAACTGTTGCTGGCTACACCTTC,CASSSGRTVAGYTF
NA,TRBV7-2,few,TRBJ1-2,14,TGTGCCAGCAGCTTAGCCACCCCTGGTCGGGGCTACACCTTC,CASSLATPGRGYTF
NA,TRBV10-3,NA,TRBJ2-7,13,TGTGCCATCAGCGTCCAGGGCGACGACGAGCAGTACTTC,CAISVQGDDEQYF
NA,TRBV5-4,few,TRBJ2-5,15,TGTGCCAGCAGCGCACCGGGACGGCGACAAGAGACCCAGTACTTC,CASSAPGRRQETQYF
NA,TRBV6-5,NA,TRBJ1-5,17,TGTGCCAGCAGTTACCGACGAGGGGTAGATTACAATCAGCCCCAGCATTTT,CASSYRRGVDYNQPQHF
TRBD1,TRBV5-6,many,TRBJ1-5,17,TGTGCCAGCAGCCAAACGGGTTTGGGGACAGGGAATCAGCCCCAGCATTTT,CASSQTGLGTGNQPQHF
TRBD1,TRBV6-1,NA,TRBJ2-7,15,TGTGCCAGCAGGCTGGGACAGCTATTTTCCAACGAGCAGTACTTC,CASRLGQLFSNEQYF
NA,TRBV10-2,NA,TRBJ1-2,12,TGCGCCAGCAACCCGGGAGGCAATGGCTACACCTTC,CASNPGGNGYTF